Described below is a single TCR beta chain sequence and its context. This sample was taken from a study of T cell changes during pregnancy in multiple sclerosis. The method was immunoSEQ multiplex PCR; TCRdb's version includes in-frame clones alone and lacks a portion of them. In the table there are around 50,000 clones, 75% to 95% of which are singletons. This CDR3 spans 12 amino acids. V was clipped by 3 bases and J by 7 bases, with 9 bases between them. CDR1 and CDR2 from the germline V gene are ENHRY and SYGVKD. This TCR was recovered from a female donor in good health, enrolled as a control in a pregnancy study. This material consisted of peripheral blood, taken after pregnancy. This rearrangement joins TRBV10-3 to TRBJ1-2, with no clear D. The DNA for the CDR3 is TGTGCCATCAGTGATGCCCTAATTGGCTACACCTTC. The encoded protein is CAISDALIGYTF.